This is a list of T cell receptor beta chains from one sample in a study of identical twins. TCRdb re-derived calls from the 5' RACE reads in MiXCR, one entry per CDR3 protein. The table records 500,000 to 650,000 distinct CDR3 sequences, about a fifth of them present only once. These data also formed part of another study, on yellow fever vaccine responses in identical twins.

The sequenced sample consisted of CD4+ T cells sorted from blood. These receptors were collected from a woman aged 18-29 years in good health. The CDR3 runs from the conserved cysteine through the conserved F or W. The D gene is left open where the match is weak. Clone size is given for some rows only: seen once, a few or many times, or a class if the clone is expanded.

.	TRBV6-2/TRBV6-3	TRBJ2-7	TRBD2	TGTGCCAGCAGTAAAGGGACTAGCGGGAGCTACTCCTACGAGCAGTACTTC	CASSKGTSGSYSYEQYF
few	TRBV29-1	TRBJ2-6	.	TGCAGCGTTCAAGGGGAAGCCTCTGGGGCCAACGTCCTGACTTTC	CSVQGEASGANVLTF
.	TRBV7-9	TRBJ2-5	.	TGTGCCAGCACCGTGGTCGTGGGAATTGGAGAGACCCAGTACTTC	CASTVVVGIGETQYF
.	TRBV27	TRBJ2-1	TRBD2	TGTGCCAGCAGTAGACTAGCCTTTGGGGGAACCGGGGACAATGAGCAGTTCTTC	CASSRLAFGGTGDNEQFF
few	TRBV20-1	TRBJ2-1	TRBD2	TGCAGTGCTAGAGATCTGACTAGCGGGGGAGCCGACAATGAGCAGTTCTTC	CSARDLTSGGADNEQFF
.	TRBV7-2	TRBJ2-5	.	TGTGCCAGCAGCTTAGTCGTCGGCCAGGGGGAGACCCAGTACTTC	CASSLVVGQGETQYF
few	TRBV12-3/TRBV12-4	TRBJ1-1	.	TGTGCCAGCAGTCGACCCGGGGGGGGGGACACTGAAGCTTTCTTT	CASSRPGGGDTEAFF
.	TRBV7-9	TRBJ2-5	TRBD2	TGTGCCAGCAGCATCGGGACTAGCGGGATAAGACGACGGACCCAGTACTTC	CASSIGTSGIRRRTQYF
.	TRBV7-9	TRBJ2-3	.	TGTGCCAGCAGCTTAGGAACACAAACGATCACAGATACGCAGTATTTT	CASSLGTQTITDTQYF
.	TRBV27	TRBJ2-1	TRBD2	TGTGCCAGCAGTTTTGCGGCGGGAGTTTTCTACAATGAGCAGTTCTTC	CASSFAAGVFYNEQFF
few	TRBV27	TRBJ2-1	TRBD2	TGTGCCAGCAGTTTGAGCGGGAGGGCCAATGAGCAGTTCTTC	CASSLSGRANEQFF
.	TRBV18	TRBJ2-1	.	TGTGCCAGCTCACCACCGGGCTATTGGAGGGGAGGAAAGACCTACAATGAGCAGTTCTTC	CASSPPGYWRGGKTYNEQFF
.	TRBV6-5	TRBJ1-1	.	TGTGCCAGCAGTTCTACCGGACAGCCTCTGATCTCTGAAGCTTTCTTT	CASSSTGQPLISEAFF
few	TRBV12-3/TRBV12-4	TRBJ2-2	TRBD1	TGTGCCAGCAGTCCCTGGGGACAGGTTCTTTCTGGGGAGCTGTTTTTT	CASSPWGQVLSGELFF
.	TRBV18	TRBJ2-3	.	TGTGCCAGCTCACCATCGAGATCACGGGAAACGCAGTATTTT	CASSPSRSRETQYF
.	TRBV24-1	TRBJ1-1	.	TGTGCCACCAGTGACCCCCCGGGGAAAGCTTTCTTT	CATSDPPGKAFF
few	TRBV25-1	TRBJ2-2	TRBD2	TGTGCCAGCAGTGATGTAGCGGGATACACCGGGGAGCTGTTTTTT	CASSDVAGYTGELFF
few	TRBV20-1	TRBJ1-6	TRBD1	TGCAGTGCTAGCGACAGGGCTCTTAATTCACCCCTCCACTTT	CSASDRALNSPLHF
few	TRBV4-1	TRBJ2-5	TRBD1	TGCGCCAGCAGCTCAACGGGACAGGGAAATCAAGAGACCCAGTACTTC	CASSSTGQGNQETQYF
few	TRBV7-3	TRBJ2-7	TRBD1	TGTGCCAGCAGCCCGGCCGCCGGGACAGCCTACGAGCAGTACTTC	CASSPAAGTAYEQYF
.	TRBV7-9	TRBJ2-1	.	TGTGCCAGCAGCCAGCAGACGGCGGCAAATGAGCAGTTCTTC	CASSQQTAANEQFF
few	TRBV4-2	TRBJ1-2	.	TGTGCCAGCAGCCAACAGGGTGGCTATGGCTACACCTTC	CASSQQGGYGYTF
few	TRBV12-3/TRBV12-4	TRBJ2-3	.	TGTGCCAGCAGTTTAGGAGGACGGTCGGAGAATACGCAGTATTTT	CASSLGGRSENTQYF
.	TRBV12-3/TRBV12-4	TRBJ2-1	.	TGTGCCAGCAGTGGAGTGGGAGGTGTTAATGAGCAGTTCTTC	CASSGVGGVNEQFF
few	TRBV5-1	TRBJ2-5	.	TGCGCCAGCAGCTCCCGACGGCAGCAAGAGACCCAGTACTTC	CASSSRRQQETQYF
few	TRBV9	TRBJ1-1	.	TGTGCCAGCAGCGTATATCCAGGGGCTGGGACTGAAGCTTTCTTT	CASSVYPGAGTEAFF
few	TRBV5-1	TRBJ2-3	TRBD2	TGCGCCAGCAGCCTTAGCGGGAGGGGCCCAGATACGCAGTATTTT	CASSLSGRGPDTQYF
.	TRBV5-4	TRBJ2-3	TRBD1	TGTGCCAGCAGCTTGGTCGGACAGGACACAGATACGCAGTATTTT	CASSLVGQDTDTQYF
.	TRBV11-3	TRBJ1-1	.	TGTGCCAGCAGCTACGCGGGGGGCACTGAAGCTTTCTTT	CASSYAGGTEAFF
.	TRBV19	TRBJ2-5	.	TGTGCCAGTAGTAAGTGGGGGCAAGAGACCCAGTACTTC	CASSKWGQETQYF